The 19 T cell receptor beta chains presented below share a single source sample, sequenced in a study of shared clonotypes between healthy human individuals (dated by TCRdb to 2018 to 2021). CD8 naive samples were obtained by positive selection for CCR7 among CD45RO-negative cells, yielding a CD45RA+CCR7+ population from which TemRA cells were excluded. The library was obtained by the immunoSEQ multiplex PCR assay. TCRdb took over this immuneACCESS table, retaining in-frame rearrangements with V and J assigned. Such tables are incomplete; in checked studies, under half of the missing clones stem from an unresolved V gene, and the remainder is unexplained. Counted in this sample were some 2 million clones; about 94% of them appeared once. The biggest ten clones account for approximately 1.2% of the sample. The sample taken for sequencing was naive CD8+ T cells sorted from blood. The label giving this sample's cell subset or site can be read as: CD45RA+CCR7+. These receptors were taken from a man between 18 and 35 years old in good health.

V usage is TRBV5-1 and J usage is TRBJ2-5, with a tentative D call TRBD1 (6 bases). The J call is in doubt because the DNA end fits TRBJ2-7 better. CDR1 and CDR2 (germline): SGHRS, YFSETQ. The CDR3 consists of 16 residues. DNA of the CDR3: TGCGCCAGCAGCTTGGCTCAGGGGTGGGTATCAGGCGAGCAGTACTTC. Translated, it gives CASSLAQGWVSGEQYF.

The CDR3 spells CASEARDLNQPQHF. CDR3 bases: TGTGCCAGCGAGGCGCGGGACCTAAATCAGCCCCAGCATTTT. The chain combines TRBV19 with TRBJ1-5, with a weak D call TRBD1 (5 bases). The V end lost 9 bases, the J end lost 4 bases, and 16 bases lay between the germline ends. The CDR3 has 14 amino acids. From germline, CDR1 is LNHDA and CDR2 SQIVND (reference sequence).

This rearrangement joins TRBV6-5 to TRBJ2-7; D perhaps matches TRBD2 (5 bases). Germline CDR1 and CDR2: MNHEY and SVGAGI. Deletions cut 5 bases from V and 0 bases from J, with 14 bases between. The CDR3 spans 15 residues. The CDR3 spells CASSASPHGSYEQYF. The CDR3 DNA follows: TGTGCCAGCAGTGCTAGCCCCCACGGCTCCTACGAGCAGTACTTC.

This chain's CDR3 is CASSLPPLRASGSGNTIYF. DNA of the CDR3: TGTGCCAGCAGCTTACCCCCCCTGCGGGCCAGTGGGTCTGGAAACACCATATATTTT. This rearrangement joins TRBV7-9 to TRBJ1-3; D is undetermined. Looked up from germline, CDR1 is SEHNR and CDR2 is FQNEAQ (reference sequence). V lost 2 bases and J lost 1, with 21 bases in between. The CDR3 runs to 19 residues.

The chain recombines TRBV19 with TRBJ2-7, with 7 bases fitting TRBD1. The CDR3 runs 11 residues. Germline CDR1 reads LNHDA; CDR2 reads SQIVND (reference sequence). V lost 8 bases, J lost 4 bases, and 2 bases stayed unmatched. CDR3 bases: TGTGCCAGTGGGACAGAGTACGAGCAGTACTTC. Translated: CASGTEYEQYF. The full variable domain, its missing parts supplied by reference TRBV19 and TRBJ2-7, is DGGITQSPKYLFRKEGQNVTLSCEQNLNHDAMYWYRQDPGQGLRLIYYSQIVNDFQKGDIAEGYSVSREKKESFPLTVTSAQKNPTAFYLCASGTEYEQYFGPGTRLTVT.

This chain connects TRBV5-4 to TRBJ1-1; TRBD1 is a possible D gene (5 bases). Germline-derived CDR1 and CDR2 are SGHNT and YYREEE (reference sequence). V was clipped by 4 bases and J by 3 bases, with 16 bases between them. CDR3 length: 15 amino acids. This CDR3 is CASSAASGGDTEAFF. The CDR3 DNA reads TGTGCCAGCAGCGCCGCCTCGGGGGGGGACACTGAAGCTTTCTTT.

This chain uses TRBV19 with TRBJ2-3; perhaps TRBD2 as D (5 bases). This CDR3 has 15 amino acids. Trimming left V 1 base short and J 4 bases short, with 12 bases between. Germline V CDR1 and CDR2: LNHDA, SQIVND (reference sequence). The CDR3 nucleotides are TGTGCCAGTAGTATAGCGGGGATTGCAGCAGATACGCAGTATTTT. Translating it yields CASSIAGIAADTQYF.

This sequence joins TRBV10-3 and TRBJ2-1; D call uncertain. This CDR3 comprises 11 residues. Trimming removed 3 bases from V and 6 bases from J, with 3 bases in between. The germline CDR1 and CDR2 sequences are ENHRY and SYGVKD. As DNA, the CDR3 is TGTGCCATCAGTGATGGCAATGAGCAGTTCTTC. It yields the protein CAISDGNEQFF.

CDR3 nucleotides: TGTGCCAGCAGCATCGCTAGCGGGGGGGCCACGGATACGCAGTATTTT. It yields the protein CASSIASGGATDTQYF. The chain is built from TRBV9 and TRBJ2-3; 12 nucleotides line up with TRBD2. Germline CDR1 SGDLS, CDR2 YYNGEE. The CDR3 has 16 residues. Trimming at V came to 4 bases and at J to 6 bases, leaving 9 bases not matched to a gene.

The chain couples TRBV29-1 to TRBJ2-2; D is possibly TRBD1 (6 bases). Per germline, CDR1 SQVTM and CDR2 ANQGSEA. The CDR3 is 13 amino acids. Trimming left V 7 bases short and J 5 bases short, with 14 bases between. The DNA for the CDR3 is TGCAGCGCCGTGGGGCAGGGGACCGGGGAGCTGTTTTTT. It translates to CSAVGQGTGELFF.

The chain has TRBV7-8 and TRBJ2-1, with TRBD2 matching 7 bases. The CDR3 length is 12 residues. Trimming at V came to 5 bases and at J to 12 bases, leaving 7 bases not matched to a gene. CDR1 and CDR2 (germline): SGHVS, FQNEAQ. The CDR3 loop reads CASSRTRDGQFF. DNA for the CDR3: TGTGCCAGCAGCAGGACTAGGGATGGGCAGTTCTTC.

The chain has TRBV11-2 and TRBJ2-7; D might be TRBD2 (6 bases). V lost 4 bases, J lost 3 bases, and 13 bases lay in between. Per the germline V gene, CDR1 is SGHAT and CDR2 is FQNNGV. This CDR3 has 14 residues. The CDR3 loop is CASSSGPGVYEQYF. As DNA, the CDR3 is TGTGCCAGCAGCTCGGGACCGGGGGTCTACGAGCAGTACTTC.

About this clone: The sample has other DNA sequences that encode this CDR3 too. The chain carries TRBV4-1 and TRBJ2-3; D is possibly TRBD1 (6 bases). The CDR3 is 14 amino acids. V was pared by 1 base and J by 4 bases, with 9 bases between. Germline V CDR1 and CDR2: MGHRA, YSYEKL. The CDR3 DNA follows: TGCGCCAGCAGCCAAGCTGGGGGCGCAGATACGCAGTATTTT. Residues: CASSQAGGADTQYF.

The rearrangement links TRBV10-2 to TRBJ1-2; 9 bases agree with TRBD1. J was trimmed by 3 bases and V by 4 bases; bases with no gene match: 3. This CDR3 has 14 residues. Germline V gives CDR1 WSHSY, CDR2 SAAADI. CDR3 residues: CASSGDRDYYGYTF. The CDR3, as DNA: TGCGCCAGCAGTGGGGACAGGGACTACTATGGCTACACCTTC.

This chain links TRBV6-5 with TRBJ2-7, with TRBD2 identical over 9 bases. The CDR3 is 16 amino acids. Trimming took 0 bases from V and 2 from J; bases not matched to a gene: 5. CDR1 and CDR2 from the germline V gene are MNHEY and SVGAGI. The CDR3 DNA sequence: TGTGCCAGCAGTTACTCCACTAGCGGGTTGGCCTACGAGCAGTACTTC. Translating it yields CASSYSTSGLAYEQYF.

The chain couples TRBV29-1 to TRBJ2-7; 12 bases are a match to TRBD1. V gave up 7 bases and J gave up 7 bases; unmatched junction bases: 5. The CDR3 has 12 residues. CDR1 is SQVTM, CDR2 ANQGSEA, per germline. CDR3 protein: CSAGQGAREQYF. The CDR3 nucleotides are TGCAGCGCGGGACAGGGGGCGAGAGAGCAGTACTTC.

The V and J genes are TRBV27 and TRBJ1-2; D is perhaps TRBD1 (5 bases). Germline V CDR1 and CDR2: MNHEY, SMNVEV (reference sequence). V gave up 0 bases and J gave up 0 bases, with 11 bases separating them. The CDR3 is 16 amino acids. The DNA for the CDR3 is TGTGCCAGCAGTTTATCGTGGGGGGATACTAACTATGGCTACACCTTC. Amino acids: CASSLSWGDTNYGYTF.

The chain employs TRBV5-4 and TRBJ1-3, with D uncertain. Trimming took 0 bases from V and 0 from J, leaving 7 bases between them. Germline CDR1 is SGHNT and CDR2 is YYREEE (reference sequence). The CDR3 is 15 amino acids. In DNA form, the CDR3 reads TGTGCCAGCAGCTTGGCCGTCGGCTCTGGAAACACCATATATTTT. It is translated as CASSLAVGSGNTIYF.

V is TRBV7-9 and J is TRBJ2-1, with D tentatively TRBD1 (7 bases). V shed 5 bases and J shed 5 bases, with 19 bases lying between them. Looked up from germline, CDR1 is SEHNR and CDR2 is FQNEAQ (reference sequence). The CDR3 contains 16 residues. CDR3 DNA sequence: TGTGCCAGCAGCCCGCGTTCAGGGGGGCCCCACAATGAGCAGTTCTTC. Amino acid sequence: CASSPRSGGPHNEQFF.